This T cell receptor (beta chain) originates from a study of T cell responses to AZD1222 COVID-19 vaccine (dated by TCRdb to the early 2020s). A note on the overall study: AZD1222 recipients with second doses at about 4 weeks or about 12 weeks were pooled, because spike-specific TCR depth and breadth did not differ between schedules. TCR sequencing covered some 240 trial participants: 200 to 210 given two doses of AZD1222 and some 25 given two doses of MenACWY control vaccine. Enrollment into the trials was organized by age into subgroups of 18-55, 56-69 and 70-plus years, and those subgroups contained about 150, 27 and 61 TCR-sequenced participants, respectively.

This clone is deemed medium-sized (0.01 to 0.1%). Its target antigen remains unknown. The input lacks base qualities; no much larger clone sits a single base away. The time point label on this specimen signifies: baseline before first vaccination. Vaccinee samples came from UK trials COV001 and COV002, including a single-blind randomized controlled phase 2/3 trial of AZD1222 (ChAdOx1 nCoV-19) in healthy adults. For TCRbeta chain sequencing, PBMC samples were collected from trial participants at day 0 and at day 28 after the second dose. What the research found in general, with its limitations: Most participants were white British and females outnumbered males, and the authors suggested that clonal diversity may have been underestimated. After two AZD1222 doses, both the breadth and the depth of spike-specific TCRs were significantly higher than at day 0 and than in MenACWY recipients. The vaccine-associated CD4 TCRs covered the entire spike protein, and the dominant responses fell in regions 160-218 and 743-854. Reportedly, close to half of the unique spike-specific TCRs recognized epitopes lying outside the regions that are mutated in the B.1.351 and B.1.1.7 variants. Conclusions about previously exposed vaccinees are limited because only a handful of AZD1222 recipients were SARS-CoV-2 seropositive at baseline. The 56-69-year group was small, and its depth increase did not reach significance, likely because of low power. Because no day 14 peak-response samples were available, the repertoires could be characterized only after the peak T cell response.

The CDR3 regions of human TCRbeta chains were subjected to immunosequencing. The paper's processing steps were these. TCRs in the repertoires were matched against a reference library of SARS-CoV-2-specific TCRs that had been generated with the MIRA antigen-specificity platform. Breadth was defined as the fraction of unique TCRs that were SARS-CoV-2-associated. Depth was defined as the fraction of total T cells that were SARS-CoV-2-associated. Each spike-specific TCR was assigned to its reactive spike region and to a CD4 or CD8 class using the MIRA data. Log10-transformed breadth and depth values were compared by one-way ANOVA with Sidak's multiple comparisons tests. Not all clones reach the TCRdb copy of this immuneACCESS table, which keeps in-frame sequences only. Checked studies attribute under half of the gap to unresolved V genes and leave the rest unexplained. That table supplies the V and J calls and clone size; D and trimming were determined from the DNA. The sample records 85,000 or so clones, just under 90% of which are singletons. 4.5% to 6% of the sample lies in the top ten.

The input for sequencing was peripheral blood, taken on day 0 of AZD1222 vaccination. The receptor comes from an adult in good health.

CDR3 loop: CASSSGQGGLQPQHF. The nucleotides are TGTGCCAGCAGCTCCGGACAGGGGGGCCTTCAGCCCCAGCATTTT. This chain is built from TRBV7-2 and TRBJ1-5; 10 central bases correspond to TRBD1. V lost 4 bases and J lost 6 bases, and the count of bases not matched to a germline gene is 6. CDR1 and CDR2 (SGHTA, FQGNSA) derive from the germline V gene. The CDR3 runs 15 amino acids, cysteine and phenylalanine included. Just the 45-base CDR3 DNA is kept, in frame starting at base 1.